These 26 T cell receptor beta chains share one sample of origin, sequenced in a study of blood T cells in healthy people across ages. The second PCR ran about 6 to 12 cycles with a sample-barcoded 5' primer and J-beta primers. Each CDR3 protein is one row after TCRdb ran MiXCR on the 5' RACE reads. In the table there are roughly 800,000 distinct CDR3 sequences, roughly 50% of which are singletons. Sequencing was done on a sample of blood. These receptors were taken from a man at least 80 years old in good health.

V is TRBV10-3 and J is TRBJ1-4; D gene uncertain. V lost 10 bases and J lost 0, with 24 bases in between. Germline values: CDR1 ENHRY, CDR2 SYGVKD. The CDR3 spans 18 residues. Written as DNA, the CDR3 is TGTGCCACCACCTTAGGGCCTACGGGCATCGCAACTAATGAAAAACTGTTTTTT. It encodes CATTLGPTGIATNEKLFF.

This clonotype was counted between two and nine times. The J gene is TRBJ2-6, the V gene TRBV29-1, with TRBD1 matching 8 bases. This CDR3 is 17 amino acids long. Germline trimming cut 2 bases from V and 0 bases from J; bases unmatched to any gene: 6. Germline V CDR1 and CDR2: SQVTM, ANQGSEA. The chain's CDR3 is CSVERDRRNSGANVLTF. The CDR3 DNA sequence: TGCAGCGTTGAACGGGACAGGCGGAACTCTGGGGCCAACGTCCTGACTTTC.

This clonotype has just one count. The chain carries TRBV29-1 and TRBJ1-1; D gene ambiguous. The CDR3 spans 13 residues. The V end lost 7 bases, the J end lost 6 bases, and 18 bases lay between the germline ends. Per germline, CDR1 SQVTM and CDR2 ANQGSEA. In DNA form, the CDR3 reads TGCAGCGGGAACGACCCCGGTCAACCTGAAGCTTTCTTT. This sequence encodes CSGNDPGQPEAFF.

The gene calls are TRBV6-5 and TRBJ1-6, with D possibly being TRBD1 (5 bases). V lost 4 bases to trimming and J lost 6 bases, with 19 bases between them. Germline loops: CDR1 MNHEY, CDR2 SVGAGI. CDR3 length: 17 amino acids. The DNA for the CDR3 is TGTGCCAGCAGTTCTGGACTATACAGGTCGGGTAATTCACCCCTCCACTTT. Amino acids: CASSSGLYRSGNSPLHF.

V usage is TRBV10-3 and J usage is TRBJ2-2; the D call may be TRBD1 or TRBD2 (5 bases each). V was shortened by 4 bases and J by 4 bases, with 13 bases between the two germline ends. This CDR3 has 15 residues. Germline values: CDR1 ENHRY, CDR2 SYGVKD. The CDR3 region is CAISARDQITGELFF. Here the CDR3 DNA reads TGTGCCATCAGTGCCAGGGACCAGATCACCGGGGAGCTGTTTTTT.

The chain has TRBV7-2 and TRBJ1-2, with 7 bases fitting TRBD1. This CDR3 has 16 amino acids. CDR1 SGHTA and CDR2 FQGNSA come from the germline V gene. J gave up 9 bases and V 5 bases, and 18 bases lay outside the gene matches. The CDR3 sequence is CASSIQSPGGSESYTF. In DNA, the CDR3 is TGTGCCAGCAGCATACAGAGTCCAGGGGGATCGGAGAGCTACACCTTC.

There are a few counts of this clonotype. This chain connects TRBV29-1 to TRBJ2-1, with 9 bases fitting TRBD2. The V gene end was trimmed by 0 bases and the J gene end by 7 bases; junction bases not matched to a gene: 10. The germline gives CDR1 SQVTM, CDR2 ANQGSEA. The CDR3 extends over 16 amino acids. In DNA form, the CDR3 reads TGCAGCGTTGAAGATCAGGGGCGGGGGGGTCCGAATGAGCAGTTCTTC. This gives the protein CSVEDQGRGGPNEQFF.

The chain uses TRBV12-3 or TRBV12-4 and TRBJ2-3, with TRBD1 matching over 10 bases. The J segment lost 7 bases and the V segment lost 4 bases, leaving 8 bases of the junction unmatched. This CDR3 spans 15 amino acids. The CDR3 DNA is TGTGCCAGCAGTTCCCCGGACAGGGGGGGGAATACGCAGTATTTT. As protein: CASSSPDRGGNTQYF.

There are a few counts of this clonotype. V gene TRBV4-1 combines with J gene TRBJ2-4; 12 positions agree with TRBD2. Germline V gene sequence: CDR1 MGHRA, CDR2 YSYEKL. V gave up 0 bases and J gave up 1 base; unmatched junction bases: 4. The CDR3 extends over 18 amino acids. The CDR3 nucleotides are TGCGCCAGCAGCCAAGATGCTAGCGGGAGGGGGGCCAAAAACATTCAGTACTTC. Residues: CASSQDASGRGAKNIQYF.

The CDR3 bases are TGCGCCAGCAGCCCGACTTTTAGCGGGATTTCCTACAATGAGCAGTTCTTC. Translation gives CASSPTFSGISYNEQFF. The rearrangement uses TRBV5-1 and TRBJ2-1; 8 bases are shared with TRBD2. V was pared by 4 bases and J by 1 base, with 10 bases of the junction left unmatched. Germline lookup yields CDR1 SGHRS and CDR2 YFSETQ. The CDR3 spans 17 residues. The whole variable domain, filled in from reference TRBV5-1 and TRBJ2-1, reads KAGVTQTPRYLIKTRGQQVTLSCSPISGHRSVSWYQQTPGQGLQFLFEYFSETQRNKGNFPGRFSGRQFSNSRSEMNVSTLELGDSALYLCASSPTFSGISYNEQFFGPGTRLTVL.

The chain couples TRBV11-2 to TRBJ2-7, with 10 bases aligning to TRBD1. The trim removed 4 bases at V and 0 bases at J, leaving 6 bases unmatched. The CDR3 consists of 16 residues. Germline lookup yields CDR1 SGHAT and CDR2 FQNNGV. CDR3 nucleotides: TGTGCCAGCAGCTGGAGGGGGACAGGGGTCTCCTACGAGCAGTACTTC. Translation: CASSWRGTGVSYEQYF.

The chain recombines TRBV10-3 with TRBJ1-2; 7 nucleotides align to TRBD1. Losses at the gene ends were 2 bases for V and 6 bases for J; bases not matched to a gene: 3. Germline V lookup: CDR1 ENHRY, CDR2 SYGVKD. The CDR3 runs 13 residues. The CDR3 spells CAISETGENGYTF. As DNA, the CDR3 is TGTGCCATCAGTGAGACAGGGGAGAATGGCTACACCTTC.

The V call is TRBV28, the J call TRBJ2-1; the D call may be TRBD1 or TRBD2 (6 bases each). Germline V gives CDR1 MDHEN, CDR2 SYDVKM. Trimming cost V 5 bases and J 8 bases, with 19 bases left between them. CDR3 size: 15 residues. CDR3 sequence: CASSPGQVGGDEQFF. The CDR3 bases are TGTGCCAGCAGTCCGGGACAAGTGGGGGGCGATGAGCAGTTCTTC.

This clonotype was counted once. This chain connects TRBV13 to TRBJ2-5; D remains unclear. The J call may be in error: the DNA end matches TRBJ2-7 better. This CDR3 has 14 amino acids. Germline CDR1 PRHDT, CDR2 FYEKMQ (reference sequence). The CDR3 loop reads CASSFPVTAYEQYF. DNA for the CDR3: TGTGCCAGCAGCTTTCCAGTCACAGCCTACGAGCAGTACTTC.

The chain is built from TRBV18 and TRBJ2-5; D tentatively reads TRBD1 or TRBD2 (5 bases each). The CDR3 length is 14 residues. Trimming pared 3 bases from V and 11 bases from J, leaving 19 bases between. Germline CDR1 is KGHSH and CDR2 is LQKENI. CDR3 protein: CASSPLGRVGEQYF. The DNA for the CDR3 is TGTGCCAGCTCACCTCTGGGCAGGGTAGGGGAGCAGTACTTC.

This clonotype was seen once. The rearrangement joins TRBV29-1 to TRBJ2-7; 7 bases match TRBD2. This CDR3 is 14 amino acids long. The V gene end was trimmed by 6 bases and the J gene end by 2 bases; junction bases not matched to a gene: 10. Germline V gene lookup returns CDR1 SQVTM and CDR2 ANQGSEA. CDR3 amino acids: CSVGVLAEPYEQYF. The CDR3 region has the DNA TGCAGCGTCGGGGTGCTAGCGGAACCCTACGAGCAGTACTTC.

This clonotype was picked up a small number of times. The rearrangement joins TRBV7-9 to TRBJ2-7; tentatively, D is TRBD1 or TRBD2 (6 bases each). Near its end, the DNA agrees better with TRBJ2-5, so the J call may be wrong. CDR1 is SEHNR, CDR2 FQNEAQ, per germline (reference sequence). The CDR3 contains 13 residues. CDR3 DNA: TGTGCCAGCAGCTTACCAGGGGAGGCGACCCAGTACTTC. Its translation: CASSLPGEATQYF.

The chain combines TRBV6-4 with TRBJ2-4, with D uncertain. The germline CDR1 and CDR2 sequences are MRHNA and SNTAGT. The germline V and J ends were trimmed by 0 bases and 0 bases, with 9 bases remaining between them. This CDR3 region has 16 residues. CDR3 sequence (DNA): TGTGCCAGCAGTGACTCGAGGCTACTAGCCAAAAACATTCAGTACTTC. Amino acids: CASSDSRLLAKNIQYF.

This chain connects TRBV2 to TRBJ2-1, with TRBD2 identical over 7 bases. Looked up from germline, CDR1 is SNHLY and CDR2 is FYNNEI. V was pared by 0 bases and J by 4 bases, with 9 bases of the junction left unmatched. The CDR3 runs 17 residues. The CDR3 DNA follows: TGTGCCAGCAGTGAAGCCAGGGATGCTAGCGGATACAATGAGCAGTTCTTC. Translation gives CASSEARDASGYNEQFF.

This clonotype is a singleton in its sample. The chain recombines TRBV15 with TRBJ1-2; 8 nucleotides line up with TRBD1. Trimming at V came to 5 bases and at J to 6 bases, leaving 11 bases not matched to a gene. The CDR3 loop spans 15 amino acids. Germline CDR1 and CDR2: LNHNV and YYDKDF (reference sequence). This CDR3 reads CATSHRTGRLDGYTF. The CDR3 DNA reads TGTGCCACCAGCCATAGGACAGGGCGGCTTGATGGCTACACCTTC.

V usage is TRBV28 and J usage is TRBJ2-7; a weak D match, TRBD1 (6 bases). The CDR3 covers 12 residues. Between the trimmed V and J ends, which lost 11 bases and 3 bases, there was a span of 14 bases. Germline V gene sequence: CDR1 MDHEN, CDR2 SYDVKM. This CDR3 is CASLGQYYEQYF. The CDR3 DNA reads TGTGCCTCCCTGGGACAATACTACGAGCAGTACTTC.

This chain joins TRBV7-2 and TRBJ2-3; perhaps D is TRBD1 or TRBD2 (5 bases each). CDR3 length: 17 amino acids. V was shortened by 3 bases and J by 3 bases, with 19 bases between the two germline ends. Per germline, CDR1 SGHTA and CDR2 FQGNSA. CDR3 sequence reads: CASSLRRPGPLTDTQYF. The CDR3 region has the DNA TGTGCCAGCAGCTTGAGACGCCCGGGACCGTTAACAGATACGCAGTATTTT.

A few counts support this clonotype. The CDR3 DNA follows: TGTGCCAGCAGTCCAGGGACAGGGGTAGATACGCAGTATTTT. Residues: CASSPGTGVDTQYF. The rearrangement uses TRBV27 and TRBJ2-3; 10 bases align to TRBD1. The CDR3 consists of 14 residues. Germline V gene lookup returns CDR1 MNHEY and CDR2 SMNVEV (reference sequence). Trimming removed 5 bases from V and 5 bases from J; junction bases left unmatched: 4.

CDR3: CSAARDLGQDTQYF. For the CDR3, the DNA is TGCAGTGCCGCAAGGGACCTAGGCCAGGATACGCAGTATTTT. This chain uses TRBV20-1 with TRBJ2-3, with D perhaps matching TRBD1 or TRBD2 (5 bases each). V was trimmed by 6 bases and J by 6 bases, leaving 19 bases between them. This CDR3 contains 14 residues. The germline V gene has CDR1 DFQATT and CDR2 SNEGSKA (reference sequence).

The V gene is TRBV11-2, the J gene TRBJ2-5; possibly TRBD2 for D (6 bases). Germline CDR1 is SGHAT and CDR2 is FQNNGV. This CDR3 is 15 amino acids long. V lost 6 bases and J lost 2, with 16 bases in between. DNA of the CDR3: TGTGCCAGCAGACTAGGGCGGGGAAAACAAGAGACCCAGTACTTC. Protein sequence: CASRLGRGKQETQYF.

This clonotype was picked up a small number of times. The CDR3 region is CAISAGSWEQYF. For the CDR3, the DNA is TGTGCCATCAGTGCAGGGTCCTGGGAGCAGTACTTC. The V and J genes are TRBV10-3 and TRBJ2-7; D is perhaps TRBD1 (5 bases). The germline CDR1 and CDR2 sequences are ENHRY and SYGVKD. Trimming cost V 4 bases and J 7 bases, with 11 bases left between them. CDR3 length: 12 residues.